The 29 T cell receptor beta chains below all came from one sample that was sequenced in a study of T cell responses to AZD1222 COVID-19 vaccine. TCRdb's table, derived via immunoSEQ multiplex PCR, lists solely in-frame clones and lacks some. The repertoire consists of about 180,000 clones, with about 91% occurring once and the leading ten covering approximately 0.49%. The material was peripheral blood, obtained on day 0 of AZD1222 vaccination. Receptors originate from an adult in good health.

As DNA, the CDR3 is TGTGCCAGCAGCCAACGGGCGGGGCTAGCGCCATCCCTACCCTACGAGCAGTACTTC. Its protein product is CASSQRAGLAPSLPYEQYF. This sequence joins TRBV4-2 and TRBJ2-7; TRBD2 might be the D (6 bases). The V end was cut by 2 bases, the J end by 2 bases, with 25 bases between. Germline CDR1 is LGHNA and CDR2 is YNFKEQ. CDR3 size: 19 residues.

This clone has more than one count but fewer than ten. The gene calls are TRBV24-1 and TRBJ1-5; D perhaps matches TRBD1 (5 bases). Trimming removed 0 bases at V and 0 bases at J, with 14 bases between. Germline loops: CDR1 KGHDR, CDR2 SFDVKD. The CDR3 totals 18 residues. CDR3 nucleotides: TGTGCCACCAGTGATTTGATCCGACAGTCGATTAGCAATCAGCCCCAGCATTTT. Its protein product is CATSDLIRQSISNQPQHF.

The CDR3 sequence: CSAAGLAGGNNEQFF. DNA of the CDR3: TGCAGCGCCGCGGGACTAGCGGGGGGGAACAATGAGCAGTTCTTC. V and J are TRBV29-1 and TRBJ2-1; 16 nucleotides line up with TRBD2. The CDR3 runs to 15 residues. The V gene end was trimmed by 7 bases and the J gene end by 5 bases; junction bases not matched to a gene: 5. Germline CDR1 and CDR2: SQVTM and ANQGSEA.

The J gene is TRBJ1-2, the V gene TRBV9; D is unclear. The germline CDR1 and CDR2 sequences are SGDLS and YYNGEE. The CDR3 is 11 amino acids. V shed 3 bases and J shed 8 bases, with 8 bases lying between them. CDR3 loop: CASSGVQGYTF. CDR3 coding DNA: TGTGCCAGCAGCGGGGTGCAGGGCTACACCTTC.

The chain joins TRBV4-3 to TRBJ1-5; D call uncertain. The CDR3 is 15 amino acids. Germline V gene data show CDR1 as LGHNA and CDR2 as YSLEER. V shed 0 bases and J shed 9 bases, with 15 bases lying between them. The CDR3 DNA reads TGCGCCAGCAGCCAAGATCGAGTAGGTGGTCGGCCCCAGCATTTT. Its protein product is CASSQDRVGGRPQHF.

The chain carries TRBV9 and TRBJ2-7, with TRBD2 matching 12 bases. V dropped 0 bases and J dropped 5; count of bases not matched to a gene: 6. Per germline, CDR1 SGDLS and CDR2 YYNGEE. The CDR3 sequence is 16 residues long. Here the CDR3 DNA reads TGTGCCAGCAGCGTAGACCCTAGCGGGGGGGCCGACGAGCAGTACTTC. Its translation: CASSVDPSGGADEQYF.

V is TRBV19 and J is TRBJ2-3, with D perhaps TRBD2 (5 bases). This CDR3 comprises 14 residues. In germline, CDR1 is LNHDA, CDR2 SQIVND (reference sequence). Trimming took 0 bases from V and 10 from J, leaving 14 bases between them. The CDR3 DNA follows: TGTGCCAGTAGTATAGATCGTGGACCGAGGGCGCAGTATTTT. The encoded protein is CASSIDRGPRAQYF.

The V and J genes are TRBV13 and TRBJ1-2, with no clear D. V lost 0 bases to trimming and J lost 2 bases, with 10 bases between them. Germline CDR1 PRHDT, CDR2 FYEKMQ (reference sequence). The CDR3 is 15 amino acids. This chain's CDR3 is CASSLGREENYGYTF. Written as DNA, the CDR3 is TGTGCCAGCAGCTTAGGCCGGGAGGAGAACTATGGCTACACCTTC.

The chain carries TRBV28 and TRBJ2-5, with D possibly being TRBD2 (6 bases). The germline V gene encodes CDR1 MDHEN and CDR2 SYDVKM. V was shortened by 3 bases and J by 4 bases, with 15 bases between the two germline ends. The CDR3 contains 15 residues. CDR3 residues: CASSFSALGGETQYF. CDR3 DNA: TGTGCCAGCAGTTTCTCCGCACTCGGGGGAGAGACCCAGTACTTC.

This clone has a single count. V gene TRBV7-9 combines with J gene TRBJ1-5; D is undetermined. Germline CDR1 SEHNR, CDR2 FQNEAQ (reference sequence). Trimming took off 5 bases at V and 3 bases at J, with 14 bases between the two ends. The CDR3 is made up of 15 amino acids. The CDR3 DNA is TGTGCCAGCAGCCCGGGTTTGAGGTCCAATCAGCCCCAGCATTTT. It translates to CASSPGLRSNQPQHF.

This chain links TRBV24-1 with TRBJ1-2, with 7 positions matching TRBD1. V lost 3 bases, J lost 7 bases, and 7 bases stayed unmatched. CDR1 and CDR2 from the germline V gene are KGHDR and SFDVKD. This CDR3 spans 14 amino acids. The CDR3, as DNA: TGTGCCACCAGTGATCGGACAGGAGTCTTTGGCTACACCTTC. Amino acids: CATSDRTGVFGYTF.

The chain couples TRBV9 to TRBJ2-1, with a possible D match to TRBD2 (6 bases). This CDR3 spans 17 amino acids. With 0 bases removed from V and 0 bases from J, the gap between germline ends came to 13 bases. Germline CDR1 reads SGDLS; CDR2 reads YYNGEE. CDR3 coding DNA: TGTGCCAGCAGCGTAGTGGGTGGGAGGCTCTCCTACAATGAGCAGTTCTTC. Residues: CASSVVGGRLSYNEQFF. Supplemented by reference TRBV9 and TRBJ2-1, the full variable domain reads DSGVTQTPKHLITATGQRVTLRCSPRSGDLSVYWYQQSLDQGLQFLIQYYNGEERAKGNILERFSAQQFPDLHSELNLSSLELGDSALYFCASSVVGGRLSYNEQFFGPGTRLTVL.

The V and J genes are TRBV5-5 and TRBJ1-5, with 10 bases that match TRBD1. The CDR3 loop spans 15 amino acids. After removal of 4 bases from V and 7 bases from J, the junction contained 8 bases not matched to a gene. Germline loops: CDR1 SGHKS, CDR2 YYEKEE (reference sequence). CDR3 amino acids: CASSNRQGAGQPQHF. The CDR3 nucleotides are TGTGCCAGCAGCAATAGACAGGGGGCAGGGCAGCCCCAGCATTTT.

This clone appeared once. The chain links TRBV10-3 to TRBJ1-2; D gene unclear. This CDR3 is 16 amino acids long. V was pared by 0 bases and J by 4 bases, with 15 bases between. The germline V gene encodes CDR1 ENHRY and CDR2 SYGVKD. The chain's CDR3 is CAISESQKQEAYGYTF. In DNA, the CDR3 is TGTGCCATCAGTGAGTCGCAAAAGCAGGAGGCCTATGGCTACACCTTC.

The chain carries TRBV20-1 and TRBJ1-1, with no clear D. The germline V gene encodes CDR1 DFQATT and CDR2 SNEGSKA (reference sequence). The CDR3 contains 8 residues. The CDR3 coding sequence is TGCAGGGGGACTGAAGCTTTCTTT. It codes for CRGTEAFF.

The V and J genes are TRBV25-1 and TRBJ1-4, with 8 bases lining up with TRBD1. V dropped 1 base and J dropped 11; count of bases not matched to a gene: 9. The CDR3 runs 15 residues. Germline CDR1 and CDR2: MGHDK and SYGVNS. In DNA, the CDR3 is TGTGCCAGCAGTGAATCCCTCTCGACAGGGGTCAAACTGTTTTTT. Protein: CASSESLSTGVKLFF.

The chain uses TRBV10-3 and TRBJ2-7; a possible D gene is TRBD2 (6 bases). Germline CDR1 reads ENHRY; CDR2 reads SYGVKD. The CDR3 length is 15 residues. Trimming took 4 bases from V and 2 from J, leaving 15 bases between them. CDR3 region: CAISGKRVSAYEQYF. For the CDR3, the DNA is TGTGCCATCAGTGGAAAGCGGGTGTCAGCCTACGAGCAGTACTTC.

V usage is TRBV3-1 (or the pseudogene TRBV3-2) and J usage is TRBJ2-7; D is undetermined. The CDR3 runs to 12 residues. From germline, CDR1 is LGHDT and CDR2 YNNKEL (reference sequence). The V and J ends lost 2 bases and 9 bases respectively, with 11 bases between them. The CDR3 reads CASSQRSGRQYF. The CDR3 DNA reads TGTGCCAGCAGCCAAAGGTCAGGTAGGCAGTACTTC.

The chain recombines TRBV3-1 (or the pseudogene TRBV3-2) with TRBJ1-5; 10 bases match TRBD1. The CDR3 sequence is 15 residues long. The V gene's germline CDR1 is LGHDT and CDR2 YNNKEL (reference sequence). The ends lost 5 bases at V and 9 bases at J; junction bases unmatched: 10. The CDR3 sequence is CASSLHPGQGMPQHF. In DNA form, the CDR3 reads TGTGCCAGCAGCTTACACCCGGGACAGGGGATGCCCCAGCATTTT.

V usage is TRBV27 and J usage is TRBJ2-6, with TRBD1 as a possible D gene (5 bases). The germline CDR1 and CDR2 sequences are MNHEY and SMNVEV (reference sequence). V lost 5 bases and J lost 0, with 14 bases in between. This CDR3 spans 17 amino acids. CDR3 protein: CASSRTTGLSGANVLTF. The CDR3 coding sequence is TGTGCCAGCAGTAGGACAACGGGTCTCTCTGGGGCCAACGTCCTGACTTTC. The complete variable domain, with remaining parts taken from reference TRBV27 and TRBJ2-6, reads EAQVTQNPRYLITVTGKKLTVTCSQNMNHEYMSWYRQDPGLGLRQIYYSMNVEVTDKGDVPEGYKVSRKEKRNFPLILESPSPNQTSLYFCASSRTTGLSGANVLTFGAGSRLTVL.

The chain uses TRBV5-1 and TRBJ1-1; D perhaps matches TRBD1 (5 bases). This CDR3 has 14 amino acids. The ends were cut back, 3 bases at V and 1 base at J, with 10 bases in the middle. Germline CDR1 SGHRS, CDR2 YFSETQ. The chain's CDR3 is CASSSLDRNTEAFF. The CDR3 DNA sequence: TGCGCCAGCAGCTCACTAGACAGGAACACTGAAGCTTTCTTT.

The chain joins TRBV6-4 to TRBJ1-1; the match to TRBD1 covers 7 bases. The CDR3 is 13 residues long. Germline V lookup: CDR1 MRHNA, CDR2 SNTAGT. The V segment lost 5 bases and the J segment 4 bases; nucleotides outside the gene matches: 4. The CDR3 sequence: CASSLDRATEAFF. CDR3 in DNA: TGTGCCAGCAGTCTTGACAGGGCCACTGAAGCTTTCTTT.

The V and J genes are TRBV30 and TRBJ2-4; TRBD2 aligns across 8 bases. Per germline, CDR1 GTSNPN and CDR2 SVGIG (reference sequence). V shed 1 base, J shed 0 bases, and the junction held 2 bases outside the gene matches. This CDR3 comprises 15 residues. CDR3 DNA: TGTGCCTGGAGTGGGCGGGGGGTAGCCAAAAACATTCAGTACTTC. This translates into CAWSGRGVAKNIQYF.

The rearrangement links TRBV7-2 to TRBJ2-2; D might be TRBD1 or TRBD2, each matching 5 bases. This CDR3 region has 18 residues. V lost 2 bases, J lost 6 bases, and 22 bases lay in between. In germline, CDR1 is SGHTA, CDR2 FQGNSA. The CDR3: CASSLRVKAGTSAGELFF. The CDR3 bases are TGTGCCAGCAGCTTAAGAGTGAAGGCCGGGACCTCTGCCGGGGAGCTGTTTTTT.

V gene TRBV15 combines with J gene TRBJ1-2, with a weak D call TRBD1 (6 bases). Per the germline V gene, CDR1 is LNHNV and CDR2 is YYDKDF (reference sequence). Trimming shortened V by 5 bases and J by 4 bases, and 11 bases separated the two germline ends. CDR3 size: 13 residues. The CDR3 DNA follows: TGTGCCACCAGCCAAGGACAGACCTATGGCTACACCTTC. The encoded protein is CATSQGQTYGYTF.

J is TRBJ1-2 and V is TRBV7-9; D unresolved. The ends were cut back, 1 base at V and 6 bases at J, with 12 bases in the middle. Germline loops: CDR1 SEHNR, CDR2 FQNEAQ (reference sequence). The CDR3 is 14 amino acids. The CDR3, as DNA: TGTGCCAGCAGCTTAGTGGCAGGTGCTGATGGCTACACCTTC. Protein product: CASSLVAGADGYTF.

This clone was picked up a small number of times. This chain connects TRBV15 to TRBJ1-5, with 10 bases fitting TRBD1. The germline CDR1 and CDR2 sequences are LNHNV and YYDKDF (reference sequence). J was trimmed by 3 bases and V by 6 bases; bases with no gene match: 5. The CDR3 spans 15 residues. DNA for the CDR3: TGTGCCACCAGGGGGGACAGGGGCTTCAATCAGCCCCAGCATTTT. Translation: CATRGDRGFNQPQHF.

This chain joins TRBV12-5 and TRBJ2-7, with D possibly being TRBD2 (5 bases). Trimming stripped 5 bases from V and 0 bases from J, with 8 bases between. CDR3 length: 13 residues. Germline CDR1 and CDR2: LGHNT and FRNRAP. The CDR3 region has the DNA TGTGCTAGTGGTCAAGGGAGCTCCTACGAGCAGTACTTC. Encoded protein: CASGQGSSYEQYF.

CDR3 in amino acids: CASSHLSVRETQYF. CDR3 DNA: TGTGCCAGCAGCCACCTTTCTGTTAGGGAGACCCAGTACTTC. The chain combines TRBV11-2 with TRBJ2-5; D is uncertain. Germline lookup yields CDR1 SGHAT and CDR2 FQNNGV. Trimming left V 5 bases short and J 5 bases short, with 15 bases between. This CDR3 contains 14 residues.